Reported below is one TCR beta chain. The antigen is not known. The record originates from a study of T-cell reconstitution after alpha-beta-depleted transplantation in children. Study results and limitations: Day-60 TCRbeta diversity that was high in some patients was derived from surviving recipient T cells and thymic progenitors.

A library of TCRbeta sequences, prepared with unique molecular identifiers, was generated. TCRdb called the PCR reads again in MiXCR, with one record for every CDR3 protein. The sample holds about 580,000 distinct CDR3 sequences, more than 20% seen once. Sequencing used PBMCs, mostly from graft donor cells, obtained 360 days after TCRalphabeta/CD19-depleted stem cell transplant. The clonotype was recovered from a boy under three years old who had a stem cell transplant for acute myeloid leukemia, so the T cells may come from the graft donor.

CDR3 nucleotides: TGCGCCAGCAGCCCCTGGACTCGCACGAACACCGGGGAGCTGTTTTTT. Its translation: CASSPWTRTNTGELFF. This chain links TRBV5-1 with TRBJ2-2; TRBD2 is a possible D gene (5 bases). CDR3 length equals 16 residues. CDR1 is SGHRS, CDR2 YFSETQ, per germline. The V end lost 4 bases, the J end lost 0 bases, and 13 bases lay between the germline ends.